This T cell receptor beta chain came from a study of quantifying T cell responses using KT2 cells. Whole-study context: RNA was reverse transcribed with TCR alpha and beta constant-region primers. Study-wide points: Detection of KT2 sequences held at the lowest tested level, about one cell per 100,000 PBMC. KT2 sequence counts showed saturation when very many KT2 cells were spiked in. Counts of KT2 alpha and beta sequences rose linearly with the number of KT2 cells added.

Worth noting for this clonotype: Its specificity is not known.

A single-stranded UMI oligo with SP2 sequence was ligated to cDNA 3' ends. The first PCR ran three to four cycles with an equimolar RC1.1 and RC1.2 beta primer mix. TCRdb used MiXCR to reprocess the UMI-ligation and nested PCR reads, holding one entry per CDR3 protein. The sample yields about 33,000 distinct CDR3 sequences, about 9.4% seen once. The sample is PBMC spiked with counted cells of clone KT2. From germline, CDR1 is WSHSY and CDR2 SAAADI. The CDR3 length is 13 residues. Trimming removed 6 bases at V and 5 bases at J, with 13 bases between. The genes are TRBV10-2 and TRBJ1-1; D unresolved. This sequence originates from a human donor. The sample consisted of PBMCs spiked with cells of the T cell clone KT2. Here the CDR3 DNA reads TGCGCCAGCAGGCTAGGGAGAGAAACTGAAGCTTTCTTT. Translating it yields CASRLGRETEAFF.